This T cell receptor beta chain was sequenced for a study of shared clonotypes between healthy human individuals (TCRdb year 2020). Background for the entire study: The cohort comprised a couple of women and a few men aged 18 to 49 years. For each donor, CD4 naive and CD4 memory were each given three plates, CD8 naive was given two plates, and CD8 memory was given one plate. To estimate repertoire size and how much clonotype sharing occurs between individuals, the study deeply sequenced the blood TCR repertoires of five healthy adults. To increase sequencing depth and limit assay-specific biases, different laboratories used diverse techniques to prepare libraries and sequence TCR repertoires. Each donor's leukapheresis produced roughly between roughly 0.85 and 9.5 billion PBMCs. Overall study results and their limits: Pairwise subsampling indicated that sequencing depth was expected to affect the degree of clonotype sharing among donors. Naive subsets generally had larger estimated clonotype richness than memory subsets did. Higher generation probabilities were observed for clonotypes shared by all four sorted-subset donors than for non-shared clonotypes. The genetic and exposure-history diversity represented was limited by the small number of donors. Sampling was restricted to blood, and TCR repertoires in tissues likely differ from the TCR repertoires found in blood. Roughly 5% of naive CD4, 3% to 3.5% of naive CD8, about 2.5% of memory CD4, and 0.4% of memory CD8 clonotypes were shared across a few donors. Incomplete sequencing was indicated by rarefaction of sorted-subset datasets, despite the large sequencing depth.

Worth noting for this clone: What this receptor recognizes is not known. No much larger clone exists at a distance of one base, and base qualities are not known.

Using the deep immunoSEQ assay, multiplex PCR amplified TCR CDR3 regions from genomic DNA. For each cell subset, the extracted genomic DNA was distributed evenly across all wells of several immunoSEQ 96-well plates, and each plate served as one replicate. For sorted subsets, around 200 ng genomic DNA, equal to 25,000 to 35,000 T cell genomes, was loaded into each replicate PCR. Purified libraries were quantified with a Qubit 3.0 fluorometer, sized on a Bioanalyzer 2100, and re-quantified with the KAPA Library Quantification kit. A separate single-read 150-cycle Illumina NextSeq 550 flow cell was used to sequence each immunoSEQ 96-well plate. The source study handled its data this way. Because only junctional sequences without quality scores were contained in the immunoSEQ output, filtering matching that applied to full-length reads could not be performed. To assign V/J genes and CDR3, sequences were annotated against IMGT germline references using PyIR, a Python wrapper for IgBLAST v1.9. Reads with weak V/J assignments (E-value above 1e-6), missing CDR3, stop codons, out-of-frame junctions, or ambiguous translated residues were removed. V3J clonotypes were defined as sequences sharing an identical inferred V gene, J gene, and CDR3 amino acid sequence. The percentage overlap between two repertoires was calculated by dividing the number of shared unique clonotypes by the size of the smaller repertoire. Three approaches were used to assess repertoire richness: RTK rarefaction, the Chao1 estimator, and Recon v2.1 estimates of unobserved clonotypes. OLGA was used to compute generation probabilities for all TCRbeta clonotypes that the gDNA method yielded from a few donors. TCRdb re-hosts the immuneACCESS table, in-frame sequences only. Its copies lack some clones; in the studies checked, an unresolved V gene accounts for under half of them, and the cause for the rest is not known. The D gene and trimming were derived from the DNA, and the V and J assignments and clone size from that table. Within this sample are about 2 million clones, with about 95% of them counted one time only. The top ten clonotypes cover roughly 0.13% of the sample.

The donors were healthy, HIV-negative adults with no recently reported acute infections or vaccinations. Only Caucasian adults living in Nashville, Tennessee, USA were represented among the donors. Magnetic negative selection was used to enrich CD4+ T cells, after which naive cells were positively selected on CD45RA and the negative fraction became the memory subset. After blood collection by leukapheresis, PBMCs were isolated using Ficoll-Histopaque density gradient centrifugation and then cryopreserved in the vapor phase of liquid nitrogen. Purity and quantity of every magnetically sorted T cell population were checked by analytical flow cytometry. Each sorted fraction had its genomic DNA isolated and then quantified by UV absorbance on a Nanodrop 2000c. Including the terminal cysteine and phenylalanine, the CDR3 comprises 16 residues. Solely the CDR3 DNA is kept, with 48 bases framed from the first base.

The sequenced sample was naive CD4+ T cells sorted from blood. The cell subset or site label of this sample denotes: CD45RA+ positively selected. The TCR originated in a man aged 18 to 29 in good health. This receptor chain uses TRBV21-1 and TRBJ2-1. TRBV21-1 is a documented pseudogene. The CDR3 has the sequence CASSPGAPGPYNEQFF. The sequenced DNA is TGTGCCAGCAGCCCTGGTGCTCCGGGACCCTACAATGAGCAGTTCTTC.